In its sample, the clone carrying this T cell receptor beta chain was seen many times. Its target is not known. The time point: newly diagnosed GD, antithyroid drugs for less than 3 months. After RNA was extracted from PBMCs, the TCR library was made from it. The length of the CDR3 is 18 residues. The germline V and J ends were trimmed by 1 base and 0 bases, with 21 bases remaining between them. CDR1 is DFQATT and CDR2 is SNEGSKA in the germline V gene (reference sequence). Construction of the TCR beta libraries employed iRepertoire HTBI primers in conjunction with Arm-PCR of CDR3 regions. MiXCR, run by TCRdb on the multiplex PCR reads, gives a single entry per CDR3 protein. The sample records a few hundred thousand distinct CDR3 sequences, more than 15% being singletons. The data were obtained in a study of regulatory T cells in long-lasting Graves disease. Study-level points and caveats: The work looked only at peripheral blood and did not look at thyroid tissue. Under persistent disease, TRBV28, TRBJ1-2 and TRBJ2-5 were used preferentially. Persistent patients shared 2,500 to 3,000 public clonotypes among themselves. Newly diagnosed patients shared fewer, at nearly 1,000.

The sample was also linked to a second study, of T cells in Graves' hyperthyroidism and ophthalmopathy. That source reports: The definition of stable Graves' hyperthyroidism was no ophthalmopathy progression within 18 months.

The source was peripheral blood mononuclear cells (PBMCs), collected at new diagnosis, from a patient treated with antithyroid drugs. The origin of this receptor is a woman aged 25-40 years with Graves disease. V usage is TRBV20-1 and J usage is TRBJ1-2; the D gene is possibly TRBD1 (6 bases). CDR3 amino acids: CSARVIGPGDNTNYGYTF. The CDR3 region has the DNA TGCAGTGCTAGAGTGATCGGGCCTGGGGACAATACTAACTATGGCTACACCTTC.